This T cell receptor beta chain was retrieved from a study of human T cells and chemical hapten exposure. Study observations and caveats: TCRs exceeding 1 in 1000 frequency stayed unchanged with DPC sensitization. Compared to controls, expanded TCRs made significantly more large clusters of similar CDR3s.

This clonotype was counted between two and nine times. Its target is unknown. TCRdb independently ran MiXCR on the RACE reads; one entry per CDR3 protein. Altogether about 120,000 distinct CDR3 sequences are present, around 15% being singletons, with the ten largest covering around 0.84%. Sample time point: patch test 1, 2 weeks after DPC sensitization. The treatment was: therapeutic diphenylcyclopropenone sensitization with weekly scalp DPC. This CDR3 is built from 16 residues. After removal of 2 bases from V and 6 bases from J, the junction contained 8 bases not matched to a gene. CDR1 and CDR2 (germline): SGHRS, YFSETQ.

The chain couples TRBV5-1 to TRBJ1-2; 12 bases align to TRBD1. The sample was whole blood, taken in connection with sensitization to the hapten diphenylcyclopropenone (DPC). The receptor's source is a man aged 18 to 30 with alopecia areata. Some clones in this sample may be carry-over from other donors' samples. The CDR3 here is CASSFGTGGAKDGYTF. CDR3 coding DNA: TGCGCCAGCAGCTTCGGGACAGGGGGCGCAAAGGATGGCTACACCTTC.